The next 2 T cell receptor beta chains were all read from a single sample in a study of shared clonotypes between healthy human individuals. TCRdb keeps only in-frame clones here, not all; method: immunoSEQ multiplex PCR. The sample yields 2,500,000 or so clones, around nine tenths seen once. Sequencing input: naive CD4+ T cells sorted from blood. As for subset: CD45RA+ positively selected. All receptors come from a young man in good health.

This clone appeared a few times. The same CDR3 can be traced to other DNA sequences in this sample. The chain is built from TRBV6-1 and TRBJ1-1; D ambiguous. The CDR3 runs to 11 residues. The V end lost 5 bases, the J end lost 2 bases, and 3 bases lay between the germline ends. CDR1 is MNHNS, CDR2 SASEGT, per germline. The DNA of the CDR3 is TGTGCCAGCAGTAAAAACACTGAAGCTTTCTTT. Translation gives CASSKNTEAFF.

The chain carries TRBV27 and TRBJ2-5, with TRBD2 matching 8 bases. V shed 5 bases, J shed 5 bases, and the junction held 13 bases outside the gene matches. Looked up from germline, CDR1 is MNHEY and CDR2 is SMNVEV (reference sequence). The length of the CDR3 is 16 residues. The CDR3 DNA is TGTGCCAGCAGTCGAACCTCCGGGACTAGAAGGGAGACCCAGTACTTC. This gives the protein CASSRTSGTRRETQYF.